This T cell receptor (beta chain) is from a study of cytomegalovirus exposure and HLA in healthy donors. PCR amplification relied on 60 Vbeta primers (plus 13 Jbeta primers). Repertoires were generated with immunoSEQ multiplex PCR, while TCRdb's copy carries only in-frame clones and drops some. Among roughly 160,000 clones, roughly 79% were seen once, and the ten largest hold roughly 13%. Sequencing was carried out using PBMCs. This receptor was obtained from a woman in her 50s in good health and CMV-seronegative.

Here the CDR3 reads CASRKTGENEQYF. The CDR3 DNA follows: TGTGCCAGCAGAAAAACCGGGGAAAACGAGCAGTACTTC. This chain links TRBV28 with TRBJ2-7, with D possibly TRBD2 on 5 matching bases. Trimming removed 6 bases at V and 5 bases at J, with 14 bases between. CDR1 is MDHEN, CDR2 SYDVKM, per germline. The CDR3 spans 13 residues.